This entry features one T cell receptor beta chain sequence. The source of the sample is a study of control samples from healthy donors and cancer patients. CDR3 length equals 15 residues. The V and J ends lost 0 bases and 0 bases respectively, with 6 bases between them. Germline CDR1 and CDR2: MNHNS and SASEGT. The repertoire was sequenced with immunoSEQ multiplex PCR; TCRdb's copy has only in-frame clones and lacks some. The profile shows 150,000 or so clones, around 90% of them singletons. This clonotype originated in a man between 18 and 35 years old in good health. This rearrangement joins TRBV6-1 to TRBJ1-3; no firm D call. Sequences were obtained from blood. The CDR3 bases are TGTGCCAGCAGTGAAGCTTGGGACTCTGGAAACACCATATATTTT. Translated: CASSEAWDSGNTIYF.